This entry is about one T cell receptor (beta chain). It has no known antigen specificity. Per-base qualities were not stored, and no clone one base away is much larger. Sequencing was carried out with an Illumina HiSeq 2500. Quantitative 5'-RACE with molecular barcodes was used to prepare TCR beta libraries. Per the original workflow: To identify disease-linked TCR variants, a new computational method was used, one built on a probabilistic model of VDJ rearrangement. The public reads were reanalyzed by TCRdb: fastp trimming at Q25, MiXCR alignment, in-frame beta chains only. Entries are consolidated by CDR3 protein sequence, retaining the most common genes and DNA. These V and J calls rely on TCRdb rather than the paper's analysis. The sample table contains under 850,000 distinct CDR3 sequences; only one count was recorded for over 15% of them. The ten top clones hold about 20% of the sample. The germline V gene encodes CDR1 SEHNR and CDR2 FQNEAQ (reference sequence). At the junction V is shortened by 5 bases and J by 7 bases, with 21 bases in between. Including the terminal cysteine and phenylalanine, the CDR3 comprises 16 residues. Just the 48-base CDR3 DNA is kept, in frame starting at base 1.

These data are taken from a study of CD8 T cells in ankylosing spondylitis (dated by TCRdb to the late 2010s). Study-level background: To find TCR variants linked to disease, the study profiled T cell receptor beta repertoires in ankylosing spondylitis patients and healthy donors. The full study cohort was made up of 25 ankylosing spondylitis patients and about a hundred healthy donors. Peripheral blood samples were taken, and synovial fluid was additionally collected from ankylosing spondylitis patients. What the authors observed across the whole study: Some of the motif variants had been reported before in the synovial fluid and blood of reactive arthritis patients, a finding that suggests common disease-initiation mechanisms. The disease-linked clones showed a CD8+ phenotype and occurred at relatively low frequencies in peripheral blood. Significant enrichment of the disease-linked clones was reported in matched synovial fluid samples from ankylosing spondylitis patients. A TCR beta motif made up of under ten highly homologous amino acid variants appeared to be characteristic of blood from ankylosing spondylitis patients.

Sequenced input: blood, either unsorted or a sorted T cell fraction (not recorded which). The receptor comes from a male donor with ankylosing spondylitis. Recombination connected TRBV7-9 to TRBJ2-1; the D call could be TRBD1 or TRBD2, with each sharing 6 bases. The encoded CDR3 is CASSPQGQRRGNEQFF. The sequence in DNA is TGTGCCAGCAGCCCCCAAGGACAGCGGAGGGGAAATGAGCAGTTCTTC.